A single sample gave rise to the 2 T cell receptor beta chains below, sequenced in a study of cytomegalovirus exposure and HLA in healthy donors. Primers for the PCR totalled 60 Vbeta and 13 Jbeta. Sequencing used immunoSEQ multiplex PCR; TCRdb keeps in-frame clones, though not all of them. The sample includes some 180,000 clones, roughly 78% of them seen just once. Sequenced input: PBMCs. The origin of the receptors is a young woman in good health and CMV-seronegative.

The rearrangement joins TRBV5-5 to TRBJ1-3; TRBD1 aligns across 9 bases. V lost 1 base, J lost 0 bases, and 11 bases stayed unmatched. The CDR3 is 19 residues long. The V gene's germline CDR1 is SGHKS and CDR2 YYEKEE (reference sequence). CDR3 residues: CASSLWETGGLLSGNTIYF. The DNA for the CDR3 is TGTGCCAGCAGCTTGTGGGAGACAGGGGGACTCCTCTCTGGAAACACCATATATTTT.

V gene TRBV4-1 combines with J gene TRBJ1-2; TRBD1 might be the D (5 bases). V shed 0 bases and J shed 0 bases, with 14 bases lying between them. The CDR3 has 17 amino acids. CDR1 is MGHRA and CDR2 is YSYEKL in the germline V gene. CDR3 sequence (DNA): TGCGCCAGCAGCCAAGACCTTGTACAGGATGCTAACTATGGCTACACCTTC. Its translation: CASSQDLVQDANYGYTF.